Sequencing of this T cell receptor beta chain was carried out in a study of OX40 agonist ivuxolimab in advanced cancers. As for the study in general: Patients were infused with ivuxolimab every 2 weeks at 0.01 to 10 mg/kg.

Notes on the study in general: Still undetermined is the antigen specificity of the expanded peripheral T cells.

Patients were ruled out by autoimmune disease history or systemic immunosuppression. Sampled blood was obtained at baseline, cycle 4 day 1, and cycle 7 day 1. Concerning this clone itself: Its matching antigen is unknown.

This CDR3 contains 14 residues. Trimming cost V 0 bases and J 5 bases, with 8 bases left between them. Germline CDR1 is ENHRY and CDR2 is SYGVKD. The assay was immunoSEQ multiplex PCR, and TCRdb's table has in-frame clones only and misses some. The top ten clones hold under 7.5% of a sample with 70,000 or so clones, 85% to 90% of them seen once. The genes are TRBV10-3 and TRBJ1-5; D might be TRBD1 (5 bases). The material was CD4+ or CD8+ T cells sorted from blood, obtained in a trial of the OX40 agonist ivuxolimab. This receptor was taken from an adult with an advanced solid tumor such as melanoma, head and neck, liver or kidney cancer. The CDR3 bases are TGTGCCATCAGTGAGTCCCGGGGGTATCAGCCCCAGCATTTT. As protein: CAISESRGYQPQHF.